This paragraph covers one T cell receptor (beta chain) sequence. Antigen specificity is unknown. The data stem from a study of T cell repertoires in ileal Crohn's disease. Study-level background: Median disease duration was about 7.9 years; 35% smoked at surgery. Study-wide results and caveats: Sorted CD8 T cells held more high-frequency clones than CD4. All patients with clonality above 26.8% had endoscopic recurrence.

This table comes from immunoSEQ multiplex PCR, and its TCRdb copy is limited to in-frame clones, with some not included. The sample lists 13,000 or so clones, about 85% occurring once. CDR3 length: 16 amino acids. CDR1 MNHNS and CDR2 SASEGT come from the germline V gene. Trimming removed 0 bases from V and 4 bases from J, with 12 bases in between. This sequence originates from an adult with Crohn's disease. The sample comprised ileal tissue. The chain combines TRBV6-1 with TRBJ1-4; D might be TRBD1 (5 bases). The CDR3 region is CASSEALGVVNEKLFF. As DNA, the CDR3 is TGTGCCAGCAGTGAAGCCCTAGGGGTTGTTAATGAAAAACTGTTTTTT.